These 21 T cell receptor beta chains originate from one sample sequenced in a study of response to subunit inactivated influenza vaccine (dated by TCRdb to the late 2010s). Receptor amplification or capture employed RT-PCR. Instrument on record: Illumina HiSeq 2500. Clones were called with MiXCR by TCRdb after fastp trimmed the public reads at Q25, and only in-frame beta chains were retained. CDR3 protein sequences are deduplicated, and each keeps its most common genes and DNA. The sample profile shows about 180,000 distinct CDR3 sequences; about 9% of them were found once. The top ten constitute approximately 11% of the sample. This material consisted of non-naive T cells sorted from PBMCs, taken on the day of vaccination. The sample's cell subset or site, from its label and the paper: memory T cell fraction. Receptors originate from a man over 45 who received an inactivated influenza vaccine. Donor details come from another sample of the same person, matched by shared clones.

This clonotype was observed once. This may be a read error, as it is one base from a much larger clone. The CDR3 protein is CASRAGGYTGAFF. As DNA, the CDR3 is TGTGCCAGCAGGGCCGGAGGGTATACTGGAGCTTTCTTT. The rearrangement uses TRBV2 and TRBJ1-1; D not certain. The CDR3 is made up of 13 amino acids. Germline V gene lookup returns CDR1 SNHLY and CDR2 FYNNEI. Complete variable domain (other parts from reference TRBV2 and TRBJ1-1): EPEVTQTPSHQVTQMGQEVILRCVPISNHLYFYWYRQILGQKVEFLVSFYNNEISEKSEIFDDQFSVERPDGSNFTLKIRSTKLEDSAMYFCASRAGGYTGAFFGQGTRLTVV.

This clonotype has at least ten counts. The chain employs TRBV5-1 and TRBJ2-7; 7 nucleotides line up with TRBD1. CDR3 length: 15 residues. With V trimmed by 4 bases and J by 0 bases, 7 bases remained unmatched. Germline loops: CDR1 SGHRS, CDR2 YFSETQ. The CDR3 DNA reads TGCGCCAGCAGCCAGGACAGGACTCTCTCCTACGAGCAGTACTTC. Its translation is CASSQDRTLSYEQYF. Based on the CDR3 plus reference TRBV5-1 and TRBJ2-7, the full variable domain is KAGVTQTPRYLIKTRGQQVTLSCSPISGHRSVSWYQQTPGQGLQFLFEYFSETQRNKGNFPGRFSGRQFSNSRSEMNVSTLELGDSALYLCASSQDRTLSYEQYFGPGTRLTVT.

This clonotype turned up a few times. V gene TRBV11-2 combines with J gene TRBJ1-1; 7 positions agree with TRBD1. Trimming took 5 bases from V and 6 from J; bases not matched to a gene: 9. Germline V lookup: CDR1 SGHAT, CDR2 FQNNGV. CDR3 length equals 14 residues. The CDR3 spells CASSVRTGGAEAFF. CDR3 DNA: TGTGCCAGCAGCGTAAGGACAGGAGGGGCTGAAGCTTTCTTT.

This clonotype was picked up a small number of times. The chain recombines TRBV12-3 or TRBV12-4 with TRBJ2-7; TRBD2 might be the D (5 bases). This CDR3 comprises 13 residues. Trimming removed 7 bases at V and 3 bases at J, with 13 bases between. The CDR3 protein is CASTETGYYEQYF. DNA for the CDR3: TGTGCCAGCACAGAGACGGGATACTACGAGCAGTACTTC.

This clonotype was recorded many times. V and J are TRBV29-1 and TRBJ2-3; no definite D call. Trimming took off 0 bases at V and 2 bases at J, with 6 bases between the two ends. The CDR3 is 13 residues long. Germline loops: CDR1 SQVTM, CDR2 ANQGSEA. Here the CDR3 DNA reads TGCAGCGTTGAAGAGCGGCTCACAGATACGCAGTATTTT. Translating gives CSVEERLTDTQYF.

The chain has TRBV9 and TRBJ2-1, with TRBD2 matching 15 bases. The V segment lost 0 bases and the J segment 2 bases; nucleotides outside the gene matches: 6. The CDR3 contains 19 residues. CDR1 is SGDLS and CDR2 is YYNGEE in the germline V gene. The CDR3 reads CASSVGGTSGRSAYNEQFF. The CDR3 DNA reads TGTGCCAGCAGCGTAGGTGGGACTAGCGGGAGGTCGGCCTACAATGAGCAGTTCTTC.

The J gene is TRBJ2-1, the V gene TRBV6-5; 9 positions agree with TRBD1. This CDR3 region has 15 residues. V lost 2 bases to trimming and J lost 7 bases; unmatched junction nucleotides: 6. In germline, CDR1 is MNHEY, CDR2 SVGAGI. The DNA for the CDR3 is TGTGCCAGCAGTTACGGGACAGGGAGTCGGAATGAGCAGTTCTTC. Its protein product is CASSYGTGSRNEQFF.

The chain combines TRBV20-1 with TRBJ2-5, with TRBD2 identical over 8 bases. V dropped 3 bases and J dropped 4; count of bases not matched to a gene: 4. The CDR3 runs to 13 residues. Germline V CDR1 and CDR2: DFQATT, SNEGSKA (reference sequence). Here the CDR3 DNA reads TGCAGTGCTAGTCTTGCGGGAGGAGAGACCCAGTACTTC. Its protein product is CSASLAGGETQYF.

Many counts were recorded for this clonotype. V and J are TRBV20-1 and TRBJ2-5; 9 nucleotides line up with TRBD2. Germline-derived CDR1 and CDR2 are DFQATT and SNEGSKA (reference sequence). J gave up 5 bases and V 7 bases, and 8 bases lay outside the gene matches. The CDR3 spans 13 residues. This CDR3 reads CSGIEAGGETQYF. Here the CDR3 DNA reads TGCAGTGGGATTGAGGCGGGGGGGGAGACCCAGTACTTC.

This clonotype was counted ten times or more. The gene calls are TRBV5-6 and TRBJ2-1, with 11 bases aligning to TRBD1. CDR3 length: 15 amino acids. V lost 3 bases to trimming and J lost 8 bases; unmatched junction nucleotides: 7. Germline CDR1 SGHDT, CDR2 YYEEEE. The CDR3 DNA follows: TGTGCCAGCAGCTCTGGACAGGGGGCTTGGGATGAGCAGTTCTTC. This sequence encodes CASSSGQGAWDEQFF.

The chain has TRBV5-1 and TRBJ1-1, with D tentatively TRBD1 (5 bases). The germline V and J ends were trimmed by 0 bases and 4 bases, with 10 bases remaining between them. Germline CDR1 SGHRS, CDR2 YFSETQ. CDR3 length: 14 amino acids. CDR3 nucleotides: TGCGCCAGCAGCTTGGCCCCAGGGTTCACTGAAGCTTTCTTT. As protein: CASSLAPGFTEAFF.

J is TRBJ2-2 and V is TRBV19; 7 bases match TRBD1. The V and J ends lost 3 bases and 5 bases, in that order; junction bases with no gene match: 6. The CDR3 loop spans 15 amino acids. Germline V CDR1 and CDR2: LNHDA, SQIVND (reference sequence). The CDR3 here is CASSIGTVKTGELFF. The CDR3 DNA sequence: TGTGCCAGTAGTATTGGGACAGTGAAAACCGGGGAGCTGTTTTTT.

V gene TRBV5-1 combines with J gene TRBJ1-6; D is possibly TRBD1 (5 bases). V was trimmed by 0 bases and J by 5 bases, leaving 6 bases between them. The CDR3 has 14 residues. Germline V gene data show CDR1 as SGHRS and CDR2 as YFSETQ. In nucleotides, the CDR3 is TGCGCCAGCAGCTTGGAGGGGAATAATTCACCCCTCCACTTT. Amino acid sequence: CASSLEGNNSPLHF.

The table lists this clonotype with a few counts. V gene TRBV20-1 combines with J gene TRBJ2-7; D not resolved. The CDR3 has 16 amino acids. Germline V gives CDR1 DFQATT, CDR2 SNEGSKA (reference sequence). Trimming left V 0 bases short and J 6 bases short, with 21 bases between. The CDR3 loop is CSARDRWRSKGGEQYF. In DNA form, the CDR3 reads TGCAGTGCTAGAGATCGCTGGCGGAGCAAGGGCGGCGAGCAGTACTTC.

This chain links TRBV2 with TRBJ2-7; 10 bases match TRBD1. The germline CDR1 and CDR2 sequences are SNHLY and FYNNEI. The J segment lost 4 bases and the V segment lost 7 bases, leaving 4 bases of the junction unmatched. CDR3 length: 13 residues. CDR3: CASTPDRGYEQYF. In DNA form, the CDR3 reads TGTGCCAGCACTCCGGACAGGGGGTACGAGCAGTACTTC.

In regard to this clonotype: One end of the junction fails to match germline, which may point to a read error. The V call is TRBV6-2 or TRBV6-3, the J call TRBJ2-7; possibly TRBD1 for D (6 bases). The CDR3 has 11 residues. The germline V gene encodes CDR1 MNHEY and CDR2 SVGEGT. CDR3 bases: TGTGCCAGCAGAGGGCAGGGGTACAGCACCTTC. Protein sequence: CASRGQGYSTF.

The CDR3: CAISESDGLAFNEQFF. In nucleotides, the CDR3 is TGTGCCATCAGTGAGTCCGATGGACTAGCGTTCAATGAGCAGTTCTTC. The V and J genes are TRBV10-3 and TRBJ2-1; 9 nucleotides match TRBD2. This CDR3 is 16 amino acids long. Germline V gene data show CDR1 as ENHRY and CDR2 as SYGVKD. With V trimmed by 0 bases and J by 6 bases, 6 bases remained unmatched.

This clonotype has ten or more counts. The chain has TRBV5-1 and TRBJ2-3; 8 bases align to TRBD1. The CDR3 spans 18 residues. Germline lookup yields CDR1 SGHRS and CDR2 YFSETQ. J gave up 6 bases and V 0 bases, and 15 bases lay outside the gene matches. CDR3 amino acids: CASSLVSSGGKRGDTQYF. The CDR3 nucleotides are TGCGCCAGCAGCTTGGTCTCGTCAGGGGGCAAGAGGGGGGATACGCAGTATTTT.

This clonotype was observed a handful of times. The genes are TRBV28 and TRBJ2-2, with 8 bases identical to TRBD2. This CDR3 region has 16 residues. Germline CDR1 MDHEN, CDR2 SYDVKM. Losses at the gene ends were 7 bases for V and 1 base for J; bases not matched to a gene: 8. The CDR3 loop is CASKAGEEWNTGELFF. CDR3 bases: TGTGCCAGCAAAGCGGGAGAGGAGTGGAACACCGGGGAGCTGTTTTTT.

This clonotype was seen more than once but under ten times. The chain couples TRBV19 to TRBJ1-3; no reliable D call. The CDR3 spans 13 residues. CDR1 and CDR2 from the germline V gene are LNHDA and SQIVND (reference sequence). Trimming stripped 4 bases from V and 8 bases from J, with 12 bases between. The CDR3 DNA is TGTGCCAGTAGTACGACCTTAGCGGACACCATATATTTT. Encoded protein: CASSTTLADTIYF.

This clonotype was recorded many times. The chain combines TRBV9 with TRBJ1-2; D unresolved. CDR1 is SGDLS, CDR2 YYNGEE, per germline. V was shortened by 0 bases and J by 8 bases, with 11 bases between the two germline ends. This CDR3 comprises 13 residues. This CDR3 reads CASSVVTAVGYTF. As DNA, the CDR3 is TGTGCCAGCAGCGTAGTCACCGCCGTCGGCTACACCTTC.